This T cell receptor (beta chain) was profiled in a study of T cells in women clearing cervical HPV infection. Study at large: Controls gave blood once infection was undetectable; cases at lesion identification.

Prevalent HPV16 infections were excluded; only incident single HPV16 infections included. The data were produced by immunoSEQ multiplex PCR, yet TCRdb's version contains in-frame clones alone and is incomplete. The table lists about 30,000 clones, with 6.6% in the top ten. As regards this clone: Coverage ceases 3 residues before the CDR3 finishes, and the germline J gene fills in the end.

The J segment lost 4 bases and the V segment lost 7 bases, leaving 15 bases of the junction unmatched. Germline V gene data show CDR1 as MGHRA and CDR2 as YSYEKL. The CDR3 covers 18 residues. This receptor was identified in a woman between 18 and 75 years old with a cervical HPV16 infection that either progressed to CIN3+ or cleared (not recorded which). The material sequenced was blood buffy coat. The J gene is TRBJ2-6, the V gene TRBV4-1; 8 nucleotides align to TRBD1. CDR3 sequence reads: CASTFRATGVGGANVLTF. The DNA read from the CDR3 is TGCGCCAGCACGTTCCGGGCGACAGGGGTGGGAGGGGCCAACGTC.